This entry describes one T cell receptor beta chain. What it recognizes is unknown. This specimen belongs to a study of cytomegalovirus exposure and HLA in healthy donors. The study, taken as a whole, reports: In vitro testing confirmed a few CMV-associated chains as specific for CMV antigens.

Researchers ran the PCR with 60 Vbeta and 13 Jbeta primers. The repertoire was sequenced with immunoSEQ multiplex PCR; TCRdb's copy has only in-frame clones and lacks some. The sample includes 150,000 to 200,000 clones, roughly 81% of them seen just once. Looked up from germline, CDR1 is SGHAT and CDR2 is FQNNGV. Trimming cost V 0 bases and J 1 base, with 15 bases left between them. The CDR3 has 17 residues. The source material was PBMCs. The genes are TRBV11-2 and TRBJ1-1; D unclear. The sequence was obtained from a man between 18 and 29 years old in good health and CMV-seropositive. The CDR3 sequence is CASSLDRVRPPNTEAFF. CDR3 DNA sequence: TGTGCCAGCAGCTTAGATCGGGTGAGGCCCCCGAACACTGAAGCTTTCTTT.